These 13 T cell receptor beta chains originate from one sample sequenced in a study of T cell repertoires in cytomegalovirus infection. TCRdb reprocessed the reads with MiXCR, giving one entry per CDR3 protein. The table includes about 110,000 distinct CDR3 sequences, 10% detected once. Their antigens are not known. Sequenced material: PBMCs, sequenced either directly or after in vitro stimulation (not recorded which). The receptors derive from a human donor in good health (CMV status not recorded). Some clones in this sample may be carry-over from other donors' samples.

This sequence joins TRBV6-2 or TRBV6-3 and TRBJ1-5; 8 bases match TRBD1. V shed 7 bases and J 4 bases; nucleotides not matched to a gene: 9. From germline, CDR1 is MNHEY and CDR2 SVGEGT. The CDR3 consists of 15 residues. CDR3 region: CASTLQGAGNQPQHF. In DNA form, the CDR3 reads TGTGCCAGCACCCTCCAGGGGGCTGGAAATCAGCCCCAGCATTTT.

With respect to this clonotype: Germline and junction disagree at one end, which may indicate a read error. The V call is TRBV19, the J call TRBJ1-1; maybe TRBD1 (6 bases). The CDR3 has 15 amino acids. CDR1 is LNHDA and CDR2 is SQIVND in the germline V gene (reference sequence). The DNA of the CDR3 is TGTGCCAGTATTCCTCAACAGGGAGTACACACTGGAGCTTTCTTT. It codes for CASIPQQGVHTGAFF. The complete variable domain, with remaining parts taken from reference TRBV19 and TRBJ1-1, reads DGGITQSPKYLFRKEGQNVTLSCEQNLNHDAMYWYRQDPGQGLRLIYYSQIVNDFQKGDIAEGYSVSREKKESFPLTVTSAQKNPTAFYLCASIPQQGVHTGAFFGQGTRLTVV.

This clonotype came up many times. This rearrangement joins TRBV12-3 or TRBV12-4 to TRBJ1-5; D unresolved. The CDR3 is 13 amino acids. Trimming left V 3 bases short and J 5 bases short, with 8 bases between. This CDR3 is CASSFRRDQPQHF. The CDR3 DNA reads TGTGCCAGCAGTTTCCGAAGAGATCAGCCCCAGCATTTT.

This clonotype has at least ten counts. This chain uses TRBV2 with TRBJ2-7, with D possibly matching TRBD1 (6 bases). Germline values: CDR1 SNHLY, CDR2 FYNNEI. The CDR3 contains 15 residues. The V end was cut by 6 bases, the J end by 2 bases, with 17 bases between. The chain's CDR3 is CASRVSRQDPYEQYV. Here the CDR3 DNA reads TGTGCCAGCAGGGTCTCCAGACAGGACCCCTACGAGCAGTACGTC.

The chain joins TRBV27 to TRBJ1-1, with D uncertain. CDR1 is MNHEY, CDR2 SMNVEV, per germline (reference sequence). V was pared by 9 bases and J by 1 base, with 15 bases between. This CDR3 contains 14 residues. CDR3 DNA: TGTGCCAGTCGGTTTCAGGCGGCGAACACTGAAGCTTTCTTT. It translates to CASRFQAANTEAFF.

This clonotype occurred many times. The chain is built from TRBV7-8 and TRBJ2-1, with 9 bases matching TRBD2. Germline trimming cut 3 bases from V and 5 bases from J; bases unmatched to any gene: 5. Germline CDR1 reads SGHVS; CDR2 reads FQNEAQ. The CDR3 runs 15 residues. In DNA, the CDR3 is TGTGCCAGCAGCTTTTTGGCTAGCGGGGACAATGAGCAGTTCTTC. Translation gives CASSFLASGDNEQFF.

The gene calls are TRBV19 and TRBJ2-2, with 8 positions matching TRBD1. J lost 6 bases, V lost 5 bases, and 2 bases had no gene match. Germline CDR1 is LNHDA and CDR2 is SQIVND (reference sequence). The CDR3 totals 13 residues. The CDR3 sequence is CASSPQGAGELFF. CDR3 nucleotides: TGTGCCAGTAGTCCACAGGGGGCCGGGGAGCTGTTTTTT.

This clonotype came up a few times. The gene calls are TRBV27 and TRBJ2-3, with D perhaps matching TRBD1 (5 bases). Trimming shortened V by 6 bases and J by 6 bases, and 13 bases separated the two germline ends. CDR1 is MNHEY, CDR2 SMNVEV, per germline (reference sequence). The CDR3 totals 13 residues. In DNA, the CDR3 is TGTGCCAGCAGCAGAACTAACAGGGATACGCAGTATTTT. Amino acid sequence: CASSRTNRDTQYF.

This clonotype has at least ten counts. J is TRBJ1-1 and V is TRBV7-8; D remains unclear. Germline CDR1 SGHVS, CDR2 FQNEAQ. V was pared by 2 bases and J by 11 bases, with 15 bases between. This CDR3 has 13 amino acids. DNA of the CDR3: TGTGCCAGCAGCTTAAATTTGCTTTCGCAGGCTTTCTTT. This encodes CASSLNLLSQAFF. The full variable domain, with the rest looked up from reference TRBV7-8 and TRBJ1-1, is GAGVSQSPRYKVAKRGQDVALRCDPISGHVSLFWYQQALGQGPEFLTYFQNEAQLDKSGLPSDRFFAERPEGSVSTLKIQRTQQEDSAVYLCASSLNLLSQAFFGQGTRLTVV.

The J gene is TRBJ1-4, the V gene TRBV5-6; no clear D gene. The CDR3 totals 14 residues. Germline V gives CDR1 SGHDT, CDR2 YYEEEE. V lost 0 bases and J 8 bases, leaving 11 bases between the germline ends. DNA of the CDR3: TGTGCCAGCAGCTTGGATCTGGTAAAAGAAAAACTGTTTTTT. As protein: CASSLDLVKEKLFF.

The chain has TRBV28 and TRBJ2-7; 8 bases line up with TRBD2. Losses at the gene ends were 5 bases for V and 2 bases for J; bases not matched to a gene: 14. Germline V gene data show CDR1 as MDHEN and CDR2 as SYDVKM. The CDR3 is made up of 17 amino acids. The CDR3 DNA is TGTGCCAGCAGTCCACTAAACCCAGCGGGAGACACCTACGAGCAGTACTTC. Amino acids: CASSPLNPAGDTYEQYF.

The table lists this clonotype with many counts. The V call is TRBV7-2, the J call TRBJ2-3, with D tentatively TRBD2 (5 bases). This CDR3 is built from 12 residues. Trimming took off 5 bases at V and 3 bases at J, with 6 bases between the two ends. Germline CDR1 SGHTA, CDR2 FQGNSA. The CDR3 DNA reads TGTGCCAGCAGCCGGGATACAGATACGCAGTATTTT. As protein: CASSRDTDTQYF.

A single count supports this clonotype. As the CDR3 is not closed by the conserved phenylalanine or tryptophan, this likely results from a read error. The chain is built from TRBV7-9 and TRBJ2-7; tentative D call: TRBD1 (6 bases). CDR3 length: 16 amino acids. Trimming stripped 7 bases from V and 3 bases from J, with 22 bases between. CDR1 and CDR2 (germline): SEHNR, FQNEAQ (reference sequence). CDR3 in amino acids: CASIPQGIASHYEQYL. The DNA for the CDR3 is TGTGCCAGCATCCCCCAGGGGATCGCTTCCCACTACGAGCAGTACTTA.